In this sample, the clone carrying this T cell receptor (beta chain) turned up a few times. These data are taken from a study of blood T cell repertoires in COVID-19. The ends lost 0 bases at V and 4 bases at J; junction bases unmatched: 9. The CDR3 sequence is 16 residues long. Germline assignment: CDR1 GTSNPN and CDR2 SVGIG (reference sequence). TCRdb's table, derived via immunoSEQ multiplex PCR, lists solely in-frame clones and lacks some. This repertoire shows some 120,000 clones, around 80% found once; its top ten account for roughly 1.8%. J is TRBJ2-5 and V is TRBV30; 9 nucleotides match TRBD2. The sequenced sample was peripheral blood. This clonotype was sampled from a man between 65 and 85 years old with acute or convalescent COVID-19. CDR3 coding DNA: TGTGCCTGGAGTGTACCGGGCGGGGGGGCAGGAGAGACCCAGTACTTC. Translated, it gives CAWSVPGGGAGETQYF.